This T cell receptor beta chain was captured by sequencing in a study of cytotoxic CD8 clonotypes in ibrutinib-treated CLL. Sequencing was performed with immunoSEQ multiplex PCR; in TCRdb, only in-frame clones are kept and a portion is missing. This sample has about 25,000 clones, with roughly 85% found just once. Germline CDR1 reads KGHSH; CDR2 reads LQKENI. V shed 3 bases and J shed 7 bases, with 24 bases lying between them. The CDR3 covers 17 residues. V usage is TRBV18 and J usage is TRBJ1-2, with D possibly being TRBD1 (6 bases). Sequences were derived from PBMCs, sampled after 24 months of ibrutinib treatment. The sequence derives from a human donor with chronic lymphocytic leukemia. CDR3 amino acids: CASSPLSVTGREGGYTF. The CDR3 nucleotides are TGTGCCAGCTCACCTCTTTCTGTAACAGGGAGAGAGGGTGGCTACACCTTC.